Included here is one TCR beta chain sequence, with context. Only one count was recorded for this clone. No antigen is known for it. The record has no base qualities; no much larger clone is one base away. The CDR3 runs 18 residues from the cysteine to the phenylalanine. Left in the record is the CDR3 DNA by itself, 54 bases read in frame from the first base. The V end gives up 4 bases and the J end 3 bases, leaving 15 bases in the junction not matched to a gene. Reading the germline V gene gives CDR1 SGHDN and CDR2 FVKESK. Using the deep immunoSEQ assay, multiplex PCR amplified TCR CDR3 regions from genomic DNA. Extracted genomic DNA from each cell subset was spread evenly across all wells of several immunoSEQ 96-well plates, with each plate serving as a replicate. For sorted subsets, about 200 ng genomic DNA, equal to about 30,000 T cell genomes, was loaded into each replicate PCR. Purified libraries were quantified with a Qubit 3.0 fluorometer, sized on a Bioanalyzer 2100, and re-quantified with the KAPA Library Quantification kit. Every immunoSEQ 96-well plate was sequenced on a dedicated single-read 150-cycle Illumina NextSeq 550 flow cell. The paper's data handling went like this. Because the immunoSEQ output included only junctional sequences and no quality scores, the filtering could not be the same as the filtering used for full-length reads. Sequences were annotated with PyIR, a Python wrapper for IgBLAST v1.9, using IMGT germline references to assign V/J genes and CDR3. Reads with weak V/J assignments (E-value above 1e-6), missing CDR3, stop codons, out-of-frame junctions, or ambiguous translated residues were removed. V3J clonotypes were defined as sequences sharing an identical inferred V gene, J gene, and CDR3 amino acid sequence. Percentage overlap between repertoires was calculated by dividing the number of shared unique clonotypes by the size of the smaller repertoire. Richness of each repertoire was evaluated using RTK rarefaction, the Chao1 estimator, and Recon v2.1 estimates of unobserved clonotypes. Generation probabilities for all TCRbeta clonotypes obtained by the gDNA method from a handful of donors were computed using OLGA. Imported from immuneACCESS, the table was reduced by TCRdb to in-frame sequences with V and J called. These copies leave out some clones; in studies compared against another copy, an unresolved V gene accounts for under half, and the cause of the remainder is not known. D and trimming were read from the DNA, whereas the V and J calls and clone size are those reported in that table. The sample profile shows around 1,900,000 clones; about 93% of them were found once. The ten largest make up 1.5% to 2% of the sample.

These data come from a study of shared clonotypes between healthy human individuals (TCRdb year 2020). For context, the study as a whole: Three men and two women, aged 18 to 49 years, made up the cohort. For each donor, CD4 naive and CD4 memory were each run on three plates, CD8 naive on two plates, and CD8 memory on one plate. Leukapheresis yielded between about 0.9 and 10 billion PBMCs per donor. To increase sequencing depth and limit assay-specific biases, TCR repertoire library preparation and sequencing were carried out by different laboratories using diverse techniques. The study deeply sequenced blood TCR repertoires of about 5 healthy adults to estimate repertoire size and the extent of clonotype sharing between individuals. General findings and caveats noted by the study authors: Sampling was restricted to blood, and TCR repertoires in tissues likely differ from the TCR repertoires found in blood. Incomplete sequencing was indicated by rarefaction of sorted-subset datasets, despite the large sequencing depth. Clonotypes shared by all four sorted-subset donors showed higher generation probabilities than non-shared clonotypes. Naive subsets generally had larger estimated clonotype richness than memory subsets did. About 5% of naive CD4, 3.5% of naive CD8, approximately 2% of memory CD4, and 0.4% of memory CD8 clonotypes were shared across several donors. Because the study included a small number of donors, the genetic and exposure-history diversity represented was limited. Pairwise subsampling led to the expectation that sequencing depth would affect the degree of clonotype sharing among donors.

For the CD8 naive samples, CD45RO-negative cells were positively selected for CCR7, yielding a CD45RA+CCR7+ population from which TemRA cells were excluded. Donors were healthy HIV-negative adults with no recently reported acute infections or vaccinations. Every donor was a Caucasian adult residing in Nashville, Tennessee, USA. Blood was obtained by leukapheresis, after which PBMCs were separated by Ficoll-Histopaque density gradient centrifugation and cryopreserved in liquid nitrogen vapor phase. Analytical flow cytometry was used to check the purity and quantity of every magnetically sorted T cell population. Genomic DNA was isolated from every sorted fraction and measured by UV absorbance on a Nanodrop 2000c.

Sequences were obtained from naive CD8+ T cells from PBMCs. This specimen's cell subset or site label, per the study, means: CD45RA+CCR7+. The clonotype was recovered from a man aged 18 to 29 in good health. Some clones in this sample may be carry-over from other donors' samples. The chain links TRBV14 with TRBJ2-5, with TRBD2 identical over 9 junction bases. The DNA sequence reads TGTGCCAGCAGCCGATATCCGGGGGGGACTAGCCAAAAAGAGACCCAGTACTTC. Its protein product is CASSRYPGGTSQKETQYF.